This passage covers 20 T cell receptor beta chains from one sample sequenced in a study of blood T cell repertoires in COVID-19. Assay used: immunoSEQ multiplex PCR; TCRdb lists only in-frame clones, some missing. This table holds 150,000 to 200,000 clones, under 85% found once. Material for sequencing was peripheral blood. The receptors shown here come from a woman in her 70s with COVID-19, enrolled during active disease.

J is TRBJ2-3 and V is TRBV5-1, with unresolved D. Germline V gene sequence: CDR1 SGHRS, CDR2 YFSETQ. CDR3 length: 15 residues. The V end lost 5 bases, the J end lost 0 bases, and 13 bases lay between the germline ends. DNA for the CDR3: TGCGCCAGCAGAGTTGATCGAACTAGCACAGATACGCAGTATTTT. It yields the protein CASRVDRTSTDTQYF. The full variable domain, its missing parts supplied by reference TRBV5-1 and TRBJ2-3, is KAGVTQTPRYLIKTRGQQVTLSCSPISGHRSVSWYQQTPGQGLQFLFEYFSETQRNKGNFPGRFSGRQFSNSRSEMNVSTLELGDSALYLCASRVDRTSTDTQYFGPGTRLTVL.

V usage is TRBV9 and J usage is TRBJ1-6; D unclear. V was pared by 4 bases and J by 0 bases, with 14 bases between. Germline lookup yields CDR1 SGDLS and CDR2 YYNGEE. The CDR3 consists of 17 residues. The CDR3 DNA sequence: TGTGCCAGCAGCATAGATGACATCCGCTCCTATAATTCACCCCTCCACTTT. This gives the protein CASSIDDIRSYNSPLHF.

CDR3 nucleotide sequence: TGTGCCAGCAGCTTAAGACAGCATAATTCACCCCTCCACTTT. Amino acids: CASSLRQHNSPLHF. V gene TRBV7-2 combines with J gene TRBJ1-6; weak D call: TRBD1 (5 bases). Germline loops: CDR1 SGHTA, CDR2 FQGNSA. The V end was cut by 2 bases, the J end by 5 bases, with 7 bases between. The CDR3 contains 14 residues.

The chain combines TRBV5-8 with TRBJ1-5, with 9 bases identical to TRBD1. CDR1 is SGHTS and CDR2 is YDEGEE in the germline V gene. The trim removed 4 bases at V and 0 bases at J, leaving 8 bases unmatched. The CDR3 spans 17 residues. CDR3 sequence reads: CASSLGTGIHSNQPQHF. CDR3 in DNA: TGTGCCAGCAGCCTCGGGACAGGGATTCATAGCAATCAGCCCCAGCATTTT.

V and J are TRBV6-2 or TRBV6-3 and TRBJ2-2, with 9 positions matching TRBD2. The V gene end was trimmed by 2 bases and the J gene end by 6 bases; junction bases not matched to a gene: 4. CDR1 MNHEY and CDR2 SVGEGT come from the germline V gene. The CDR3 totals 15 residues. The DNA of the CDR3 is TGTGCCAGCAGTTACGCGGGAGGGCGAGCCGGGGAGCTGTTTTTT. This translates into CASSYAGGRAGELFF.

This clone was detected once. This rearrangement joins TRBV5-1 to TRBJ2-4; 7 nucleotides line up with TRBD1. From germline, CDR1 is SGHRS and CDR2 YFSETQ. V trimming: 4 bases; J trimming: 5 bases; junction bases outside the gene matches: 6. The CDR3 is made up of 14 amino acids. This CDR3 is CASSPGTAQNIQYF. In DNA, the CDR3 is TGCGCCAGCAGCCCCGGGACAGCGCAAAACATTCAGTACTTC. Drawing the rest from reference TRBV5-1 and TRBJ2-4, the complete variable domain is KAGVTQTPRYLIKTRGQQVTLSCSPISGHRSVSWYQQTPGQGLQFLFEYFSETQRNKGNFPGRFSGRQFSNSRSEMNVSTLELGDSALYLCASSPGTAQNIQYFGAGTRLSVL.

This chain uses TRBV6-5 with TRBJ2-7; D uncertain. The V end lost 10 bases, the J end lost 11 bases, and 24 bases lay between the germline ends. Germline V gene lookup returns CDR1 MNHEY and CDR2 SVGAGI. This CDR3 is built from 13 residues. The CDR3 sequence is CATRNFGLSHKYF. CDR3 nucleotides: TGTGCCACCCGTAATTTTGGTTTGTCACATAAGTACTTC.

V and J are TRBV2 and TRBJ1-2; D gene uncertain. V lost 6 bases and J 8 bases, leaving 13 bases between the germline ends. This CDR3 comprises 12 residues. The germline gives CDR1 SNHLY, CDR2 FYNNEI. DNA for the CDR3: TGTGCCAGCAGCTATGGGCAATTAGGCTACACCTTC. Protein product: CASSYGQLGYTF.

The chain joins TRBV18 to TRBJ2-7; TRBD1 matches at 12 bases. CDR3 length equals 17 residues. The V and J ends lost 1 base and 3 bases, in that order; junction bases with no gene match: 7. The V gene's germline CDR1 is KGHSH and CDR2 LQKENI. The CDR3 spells CASSPQTGTGGIYEQYF. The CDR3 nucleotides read TGTGCCAGCTCACCACAAACCGGGACAGGGGGCATCTACGAGCAGTACTTC.

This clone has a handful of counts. The CDR3 loop is CASSPTFGTVNTEAFF. The CDR3 DNA reads TGTGCCAGCAGCCCGACCTTCGGGACAGTGAACACTGAAGCTTTCTTT. V and J are TRBV5-4 and TRBJ1-1; 7 bases fit TRBD1. Germline V gene lookup returns CDR1 SGHNT and CDR2 YYREEE (reference sequence). The V segment lost 4 bases and the J segment 0 bases; nucleotides outside the gene matches: 9. CDR3 length: 16 residues. The full variable domain, rest sourced from reference TRBV5-4 and TRBJ1-1, is ETGVTQSPTHLIKTRGQQVTLRCSSQSGHNTVSWYQQALGQGPQFIFQYYREEENGRGNFPPRFSGLQFPNYSSELNVNALELDDSALYLCASSPTFGTVNTEAFFGQGTRLTVV.

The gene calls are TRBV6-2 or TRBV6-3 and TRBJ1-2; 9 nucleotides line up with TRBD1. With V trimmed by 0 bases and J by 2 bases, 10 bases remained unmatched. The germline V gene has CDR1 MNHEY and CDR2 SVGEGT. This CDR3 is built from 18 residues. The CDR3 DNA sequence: TGTGCCAGCAGTTACTCTCTGACTGCCGGGACAGGGAACTATGGCTACACCTTC. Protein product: CASSYSLTAGTGNYGYTF.

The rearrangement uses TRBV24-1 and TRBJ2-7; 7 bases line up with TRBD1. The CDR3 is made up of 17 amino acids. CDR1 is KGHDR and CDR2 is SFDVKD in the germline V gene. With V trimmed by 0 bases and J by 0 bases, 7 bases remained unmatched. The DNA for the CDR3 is TGTGCCACCAGTGATTTGCCCGGACAGGTGTCCTCCTACGAGCAGTACTTC. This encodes CATSDLPGQVSSYEQYF.

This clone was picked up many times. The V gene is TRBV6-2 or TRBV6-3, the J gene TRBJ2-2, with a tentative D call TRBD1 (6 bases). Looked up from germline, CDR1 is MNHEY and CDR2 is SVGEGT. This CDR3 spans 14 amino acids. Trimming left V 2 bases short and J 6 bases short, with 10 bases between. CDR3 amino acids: CASSYVDRPGELFF. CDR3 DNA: TGTGCCAGCAGTTACGTAGACAGGCCCGGGGAGCTGTTTTTT.

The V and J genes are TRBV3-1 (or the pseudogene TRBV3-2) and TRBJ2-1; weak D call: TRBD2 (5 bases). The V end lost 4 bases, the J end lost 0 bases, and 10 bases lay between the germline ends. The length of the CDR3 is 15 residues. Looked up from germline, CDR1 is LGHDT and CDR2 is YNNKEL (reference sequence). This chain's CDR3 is CASSLSGSSYNEQFF. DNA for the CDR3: TGTGCCAGCAGCCTGAGCGGTAGCTCCTACAATGAGCAGTTCTTC.

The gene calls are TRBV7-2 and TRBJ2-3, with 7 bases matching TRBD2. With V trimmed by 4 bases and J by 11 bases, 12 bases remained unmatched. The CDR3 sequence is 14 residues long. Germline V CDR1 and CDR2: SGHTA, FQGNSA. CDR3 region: CASSSRGRAELQYF. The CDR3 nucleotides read TGTGCCAGCAGCTCTCGTGGGAGGGCCGAGTTGCAGTATTTT.

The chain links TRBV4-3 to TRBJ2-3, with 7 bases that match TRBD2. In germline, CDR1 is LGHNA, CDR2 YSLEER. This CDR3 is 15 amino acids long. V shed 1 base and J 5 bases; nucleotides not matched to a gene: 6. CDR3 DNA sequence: TGCGCCAGCAGCCAAGCAGCGACTAGCTTAGATACGCAGTATTTT. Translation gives CASSQAATSLDTQYF.

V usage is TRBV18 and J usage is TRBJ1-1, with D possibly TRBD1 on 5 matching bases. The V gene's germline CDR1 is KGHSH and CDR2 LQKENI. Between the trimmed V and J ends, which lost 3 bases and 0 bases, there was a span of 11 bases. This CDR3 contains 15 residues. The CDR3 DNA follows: TGTGCCAGCTCACCGAACGGGGGTCTGAACACTGAAGCTTTCTTT. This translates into CASSPNGGLNTEAFF. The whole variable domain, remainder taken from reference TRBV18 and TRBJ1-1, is NAGVMQNPRHLVRRRGQEARLRCSPMKGHSHVYWYRQLPEEGLKFMVYLQKENIIDESGMPKERFSAEFPKEGPSILRIQQVVRGDSAAYFCASSPNGGLNTEAFFGQGTRLTVV.

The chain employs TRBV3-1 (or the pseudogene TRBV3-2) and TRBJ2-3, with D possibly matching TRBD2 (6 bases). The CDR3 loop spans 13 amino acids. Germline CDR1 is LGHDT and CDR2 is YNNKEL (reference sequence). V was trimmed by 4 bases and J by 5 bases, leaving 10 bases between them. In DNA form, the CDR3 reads TGTGCCAGCAGCCGGCGGGGAGAAGATACGCAGTATTTT. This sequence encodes CASSRRGEDTQYF.

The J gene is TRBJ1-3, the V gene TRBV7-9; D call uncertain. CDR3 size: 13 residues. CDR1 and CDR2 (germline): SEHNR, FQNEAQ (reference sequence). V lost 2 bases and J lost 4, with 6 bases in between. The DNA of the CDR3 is TGTGCCAGCAGCTTACTAGCCGGAAACACCATATATTTT. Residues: CASSLLAGNTIYF.

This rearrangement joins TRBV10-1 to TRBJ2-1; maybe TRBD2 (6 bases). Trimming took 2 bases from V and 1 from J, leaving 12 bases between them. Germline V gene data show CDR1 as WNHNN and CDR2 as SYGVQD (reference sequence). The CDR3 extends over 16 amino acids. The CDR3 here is CASSEGGDGSYNEQFF. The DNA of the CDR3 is TGCGCCAGCAGTGAGGGAGGGGACGGATCCTACAATGAGCAGTTCTTC.